The sequence of this TCR beta chain was determined in a study of shared clonotypes between healthy human individuals. Study-wide context: Two women and a few men aged 18 to 49 served as donors. Findings of the study overall: Generation probabilities were higher for clonotypes shared across all four sorted-subset donors than for unshared ones. Researchers found naive subsets generally carried larger estimated richness than memory subsets.

Into CD45RA+ naive and CD45RA-negative memory subsets, the CD4+ cells were split. On this clone itself: Its specificity is not known.

V trimming: 3 bases; J trimming: 4 bases; junction bases outside the gene matches: 12. Germline V gene sequence: CDR1 MNHEY, CDR2 SMNVEV (reference sequence). The CDR3 extends over 17 amino acids. Profiling relied on immunoSEQ multiplex PCR, and the TCRdb table lists in-frame clones only, not all of them. The profile shows about 2.3 million clones, around 92% of them singletons. The specimen was naive CD4+ T cells from PBMCs. Subset denoted: CD45RA+ positively selected. This receptor was identified in a man aged 18 to 30 in good health. Some clones in this sample may be carry-over from other donors' samples. This chain connects TRBV27 to TRBJ1-2; 9 nucleotides align to TRBD1. The CDR3 protein is CASSFKFTGGDGYGYTF. CDR3 nucleotides: TGTGCCAGCAGTTTCAAGTTTACAGGGGGCGATGGCTATGGCTACACCTTC.